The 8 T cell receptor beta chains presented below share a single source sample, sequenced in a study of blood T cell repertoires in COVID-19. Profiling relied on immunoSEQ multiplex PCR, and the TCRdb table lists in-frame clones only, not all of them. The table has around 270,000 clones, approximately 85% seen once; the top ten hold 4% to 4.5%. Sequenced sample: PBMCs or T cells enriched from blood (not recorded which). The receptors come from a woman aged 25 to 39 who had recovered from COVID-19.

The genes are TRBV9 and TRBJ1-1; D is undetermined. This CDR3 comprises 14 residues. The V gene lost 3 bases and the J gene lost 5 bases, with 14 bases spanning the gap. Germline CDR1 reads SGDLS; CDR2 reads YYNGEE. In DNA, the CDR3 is TGTGCCAGCAGCGGTCAAGGAGGGCTGACTGAAGCTTTCTTT. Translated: CASSGQGGLTEAFF. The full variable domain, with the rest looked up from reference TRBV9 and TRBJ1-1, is DSGVTQTPKHLITATGQRVTLRCSPRSGDLSVYWYQQSLDQGLQFLIQYYNGEERAKGNILERFSAQQFPDLHSELNLSSLELGDSALYFCASSGQGGLTEAFFGQGTRLTVV.

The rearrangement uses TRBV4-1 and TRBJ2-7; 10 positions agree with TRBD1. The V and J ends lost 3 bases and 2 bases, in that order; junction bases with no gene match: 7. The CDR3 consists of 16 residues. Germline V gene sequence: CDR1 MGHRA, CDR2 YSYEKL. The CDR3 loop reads CASSHQGGTGAYEQYF. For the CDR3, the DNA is TGCGCCAGCAGCCATCAAGGCGGGACAGGGGCCTACGAGCAGTACTTC.

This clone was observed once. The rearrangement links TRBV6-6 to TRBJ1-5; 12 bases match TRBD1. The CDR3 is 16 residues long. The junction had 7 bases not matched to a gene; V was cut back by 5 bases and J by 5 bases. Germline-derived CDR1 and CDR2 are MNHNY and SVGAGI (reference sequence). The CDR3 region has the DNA TGTGCCAGCAGTGGGTTGGGACAGGGGGCGCATCAGCCCCAGCATTTT. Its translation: CASSGLGQGAHQPQHF.

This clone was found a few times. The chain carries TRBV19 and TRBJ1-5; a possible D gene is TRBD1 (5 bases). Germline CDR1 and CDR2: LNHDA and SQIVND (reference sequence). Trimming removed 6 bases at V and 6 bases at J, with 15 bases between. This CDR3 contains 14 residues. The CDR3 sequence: CASSNQGTSQPQHF. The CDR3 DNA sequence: TGTGCCAGTAGCAACCAGGGAACGAGTCAGCCCCAGCATTTT.

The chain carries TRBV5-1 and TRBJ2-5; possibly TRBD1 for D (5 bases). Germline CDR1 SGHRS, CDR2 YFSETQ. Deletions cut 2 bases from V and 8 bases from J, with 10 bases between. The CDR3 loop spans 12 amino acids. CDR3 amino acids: CASSFDQGTQYF. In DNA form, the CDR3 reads TGCGCCAGCAGCTTTGACCAGGGCACCCAGTACTTC.

The CDR3 DNA reads as TGTGCCAGCAGCCAAGGGACTAGCGGGACCGGCCGTTCCTACGAGCAGTACTTC. Amino acid sequence: CASSQGTSGTGRSYEQYF. This chain connects TRBV3-1 (or the pseudogene TRBV3-2) to TRBJ2-7; 12 nucleotides align to TRBD2. Germline V gene lookup returns CDR1 LGHDT and CDR2 YNNKEL (reference sequence). The CDR3 spans 18 residues. V shed 1 base, J shed 1 base, and the junction held 8 bases outside the gene matches.

The DNA of the CDR3 is TGTGCCAGCAGCTTCGAGTCAGGGGGGAATCAGCCCCAGCATTTT. Its protein product is CASSFESGGNQPQHF. The chain joins TRBV11-2 to TRBJ1-5, with TRBD1 matching 7 bases. The germline CDR1 and CDR2 sequences are SGHAT and FQNNGV. The CDR3 contains 15 residues. With 3 bases clipped from V and 4 bases from J, the junction kept 6 bases outside the gene matches.

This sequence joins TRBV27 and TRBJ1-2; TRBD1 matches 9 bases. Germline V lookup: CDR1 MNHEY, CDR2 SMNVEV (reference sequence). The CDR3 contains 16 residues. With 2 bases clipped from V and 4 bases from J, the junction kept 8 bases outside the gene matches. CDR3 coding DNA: TGTGCCAGCAGTTTAACCCCGGGACAGGGCAGCTATGGCTACACCTTC. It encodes CASSLTPGQGSYGYTF.